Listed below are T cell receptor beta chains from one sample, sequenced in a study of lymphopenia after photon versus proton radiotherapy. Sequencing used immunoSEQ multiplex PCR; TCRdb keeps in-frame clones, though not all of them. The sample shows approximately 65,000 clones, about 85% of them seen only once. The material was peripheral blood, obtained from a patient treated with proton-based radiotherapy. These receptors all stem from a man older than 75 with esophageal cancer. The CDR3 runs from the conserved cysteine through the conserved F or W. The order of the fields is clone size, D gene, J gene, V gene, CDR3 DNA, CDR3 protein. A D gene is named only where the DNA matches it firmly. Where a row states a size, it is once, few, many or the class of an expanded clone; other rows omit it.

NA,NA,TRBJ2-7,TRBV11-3,TGTGCCAGCAGCTTAGAAAAAGGCCCCGGACCCTACGAGCAGTACTTC,CASSLEKGPGPYEQYF
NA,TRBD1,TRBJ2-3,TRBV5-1,TGCGCCAGCAGCTTGGGGACAGGGGGCACAGATACGCAGTATTTT,CASSLGTGGTDTQYF
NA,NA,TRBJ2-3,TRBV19,TGTGCCAGTAGTGCGCTTGGGACTACGCAGTATTTT,CASSALGTTQYF
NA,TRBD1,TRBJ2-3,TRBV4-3,TGCGCCAGCAGCCCGGGGACAGGGGCAGATACGCAGTATTTT,CASSPGTGADTQYF
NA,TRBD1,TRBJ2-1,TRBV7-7,TGTGCTAGCAGCTTAGGCCCAGGGGGCAATGAGCAGTTCTTC,CASSLGPGGNEQFF
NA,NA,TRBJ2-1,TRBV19,TGTGCCAGTAGTATGACTGGGGAGCAGTTCTTC,CASSMTGEQFF
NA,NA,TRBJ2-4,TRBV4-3,TGCGCCAGCAGCCAAGGCCCCTCGGGTGACATTCAGTACTTC,CASSQGPSGDIQYF
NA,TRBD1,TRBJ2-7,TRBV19,TGTGCCAGCCAACCGACAGGGGGAATCTACGAGCAGTACTTC,CASQPTGGIYEQYF
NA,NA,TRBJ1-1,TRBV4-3,TGCGCCAGCAGCCAAGACAGGGTGAACACTGAAGCTTTCTTT,CASSQDRVNTEAFF
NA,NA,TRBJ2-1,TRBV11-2,TGTGCCAGCAGCCCCCTCCGGTATGAGCAGTTCTTC,CASSPLRYEQFF
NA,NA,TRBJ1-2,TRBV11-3,TGTGCCAGCAGCCGAGGTTTACAGGTCAATGGCTACACCTTC,CASSRGLQVNGYTF
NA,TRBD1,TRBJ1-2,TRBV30,TGTGCCTGGAGTGTAACCGGGACAGGGCGTAGGGTGGGCGGCTACACCTTC,CAWSVTGTGRRVGGYTF
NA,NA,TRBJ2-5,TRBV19,TGTGCCAGTAGTATAGCGACTGCTAAAGAGACCCAGTACTTC,CASSIATAKETQYF
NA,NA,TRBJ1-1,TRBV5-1,TGCGCCAGCAGCTTGACAGGGCACAACACTGAAGCTTTCTTT,CASSLTGHNTEAFF
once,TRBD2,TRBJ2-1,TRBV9,TGTGCCAGCAGCCCAGGGACTAGCGGAACCTACAATGAGCAGTTCTTC,CASSPGTSGTYNEQFF
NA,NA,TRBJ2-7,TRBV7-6,TGTGCCAGCAGCTTAGTGAGAGCCTCTAACGAGCAGTACTTC,CASSLVRASNEQYF
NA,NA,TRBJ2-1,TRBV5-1,TGCGCCAGCAGCTCGGACGTCAGCTCCTACAATGAGCAGTTCTTC,CASSSDVSSYNEQFF
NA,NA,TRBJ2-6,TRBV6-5,TGTGCCAGCAGTTACGGCTCTGGGGCCAACGTCCTGACTTTC,CASSYGSGANVLTF
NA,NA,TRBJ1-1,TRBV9,TGTGCCAGCAGCCCGCAGGTTAGCATGAACACTGAAGCTTTCTTT,CASSPQVSMNTEAFF
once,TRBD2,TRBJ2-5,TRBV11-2,TGTGCCAGCAGCCTGCTAGCGGGAGGGACCCAAGAGACCCAGTACTTC,CASSLLAGGTQETQYF
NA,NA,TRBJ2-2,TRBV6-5,TGTGCCAGCAATAAGGTTTCCGGGGAGCTGTTTTTT,CASNKVSGELFF
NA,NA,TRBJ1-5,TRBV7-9,TGTGCCAGCAGCCCTCGAGGGGGGACTCAGCCCCAGCATTTT,CASSPRGGTQPQHF
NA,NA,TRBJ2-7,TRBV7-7,TGTGCTAGCAGCTTAACGTCGAGGGGGGAGCAGTACTTC,CASSLTSRGEQYF
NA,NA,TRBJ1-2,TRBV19,TGTGCCAGTAGTATTCTAGGGGCCGGCTATGGCTACACCTTC,CASSILGAGYGYTF
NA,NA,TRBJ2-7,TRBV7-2,TGTGCCAGCAGCTTAGCTGGGGGGTCCTACGAGCAGTACTTC,CASSLAGGSYEQYF
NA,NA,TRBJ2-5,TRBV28,TGTGCCACTATGGCCACGTCGGTTGAGACCCAGTACTTC,CATMATSVETQYF
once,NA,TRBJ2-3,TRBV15,TGTGCCACCAGCAGAGGGCAGTACACAGATACGCAGTATTTT,CATSRGQYTDTQYF
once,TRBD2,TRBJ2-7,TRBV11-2,TGTGCCAGCAGCTTAGTGCGGGGGGGATACGAGCAGTACTTC,CASSLVRGGYEQYF
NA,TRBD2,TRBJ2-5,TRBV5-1,TGCGCCAGCAGCAGTAGCGGGGGACAAGAGACCCAGTACTTC,CASSSSGGQETQYF
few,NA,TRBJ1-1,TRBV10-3,TGTGCCACTAAAACGACACCTAACACTGAAGCTTTCTTT,CATKTTPNTEAFF
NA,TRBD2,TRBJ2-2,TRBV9,TGTGCCAGCAGCGTAGTTCCGGGAGGGCCGTACACCGGGGAGCTGTTTTTT,CASSVVPGGPYTGELFF
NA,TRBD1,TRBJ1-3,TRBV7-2,TGTGCCAGCAGTTTAATCGGGACAGGGGAAGGAAACACCATATATTTT,CASSLIGTGEGNTIYF
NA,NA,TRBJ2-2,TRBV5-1,TGCGCCAGCAGCTTTCCAGGGAGTGGGTTCGGGGAGCTGTTTTTT,CASSFPGSGFGELFF
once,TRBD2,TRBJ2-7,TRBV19,TGTGCCAGTAGTATAGGGCTCGGACTAGCGGGAGCCTACGAGCAGTACTTC,CASSIGLGLAGAYEQYF
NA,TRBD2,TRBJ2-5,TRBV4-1,TGCGCCAGCAGCCAAGGAGGTAGCGGGGATCGGGAGACCCAGTACTTC,CASSQGGSGDRETQYF
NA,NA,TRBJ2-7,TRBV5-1,TGCGCCAGCAGATTAGAGGCCTACGAGCAGTACTTC,CASRLEAYEQYF
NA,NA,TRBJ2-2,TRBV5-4,TGTGCCAGCAGCTCACCGGGACTTTACACCGGGGAGCTGTTTTTT,CASSSPGLYTGELFF
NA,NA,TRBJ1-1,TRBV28,TGTGCCAGCATAGAGGGGTTGGGGACTGAAGCTTTCTTT,CASIEGLGTEAFF
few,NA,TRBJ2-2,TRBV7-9,TGTGCCAGCAGTACAACAGGGTTGGCCGGGGAGCTGTTTTTT,CASSTTGLAGELFF
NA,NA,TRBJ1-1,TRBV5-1,TGCGCCAGCAGCTTGGAGGGGGGAGAGCGGGCTTTCTTT,CASSLEGGERAFF
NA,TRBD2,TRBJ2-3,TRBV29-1,TGCAGCGCGGAAACCGGGACTAGCGGGTACACAGATACGCAGTATTTT,CSAETGTSGYTDTQYF
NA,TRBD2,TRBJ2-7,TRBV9,TGTGCCAGCAGCGTAGGGGGAGGGAACCCCTACGAGCAGTACTTC,CASSVGGGNPYEQYF
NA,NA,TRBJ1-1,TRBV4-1,TGCGCCAGCAGCCAAGGAGGGATAGGGGTTGGTGCTTTCTTT,CASSQGGIGVGAFF
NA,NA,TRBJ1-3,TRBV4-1,TGCGCCAGCAGCCCCCCAGGACGTGTTCTTAGCTCTGGAAACACCATATATTTT,CASSPPGRVLSSGNTIYF
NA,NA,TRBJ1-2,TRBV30,TGTGCCTGGAAAGGGTGGCACTATGGCTACACCTTC,CAWKGWHYGYTF
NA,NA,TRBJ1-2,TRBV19,TGTGCCAGTAGTCCCCGGAACTATGGCTACACCTTC,CASSPRNYGYTF